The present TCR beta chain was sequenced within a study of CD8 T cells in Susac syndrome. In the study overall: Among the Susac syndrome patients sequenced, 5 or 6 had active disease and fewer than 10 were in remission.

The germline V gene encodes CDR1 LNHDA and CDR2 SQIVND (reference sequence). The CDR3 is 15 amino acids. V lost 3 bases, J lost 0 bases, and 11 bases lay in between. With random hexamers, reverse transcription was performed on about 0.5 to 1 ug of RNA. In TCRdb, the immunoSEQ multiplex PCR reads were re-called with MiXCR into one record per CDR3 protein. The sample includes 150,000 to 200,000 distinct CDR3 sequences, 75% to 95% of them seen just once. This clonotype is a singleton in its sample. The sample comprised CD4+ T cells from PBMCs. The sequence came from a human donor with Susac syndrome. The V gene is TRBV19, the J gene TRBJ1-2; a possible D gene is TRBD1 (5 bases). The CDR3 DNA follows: TGTGCCAGTAGTATCTTCCAGGGAGCTAACTATGGCTACACCTTC. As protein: CASSIFQGANYGYTF.